These 20 T cell receptor beta chains were sequenced from one sample in a study of T cell responses to AZD1222 COVID-19 vaccine. TCRdb's table, derived via immunoSEQ multiplex PCR, lists solely in-frame clones and lacks some. The sample has approximately 150,000 clones, almost 95% seen once. Sequences were derived from peripheral blood, sampled 28 days after the second AZD1222 dose. The source of these receptors is an adult who received the AZD1222 COVID-19 vaccine.

The V call is TRBV19, the J call TRBJ1-2, with a possible D match to TRBD1 (5 bases). V was shortened by 7 bases and J by 8 bases, with 20 bases between the two germline ends. Germline lookup yields CDR1 LNHDA and CDR2 SQIVND (reference sequence). The CDR3 totals 14 residues. The CDR3 DNA is TGTGCCAGTACCCCGCTCAGGGTCCCCTGGGGCTACACCTTC. Translated, it gives CASTPLRVPWGYTF.

The J gene is TRBJ2-1, the V gene TRBV11-2; D is uncertain. The length of the CDR3 is 15 residues. Germline lookup yields CDR1 SGHAT and CDR2 FQNNGV. The V gene lost 3 bases and the J gene lost 3 bases, with 12 bases spanning the gap. This chain's CDR3 is CASSFSQSHYNEQFF. The CDR3 DNA sequence: TGTGCCAGCAGCTTTTCCCAGTCCCACTACAATGAGCAGTTCTTC.

The genes are TRBV10-3 and TRBJ1-5; weak D call: TRBD1 (5 bases). The germline V gene has CDR1 ENHRY and CDR2 SYGVKD. The CDR3 is 16 amino acids. Trimming took off 3 bases at V and 0 bases at J, with 12 bases between the two ends. CDR3: CAISDQGGRSNQPQHF. Here the CDR3 DNA reads TGTGCCATCAGTGATCAGGGCGGCCGTAGCAATCAGCCCCAGCATTTT.

This clone occurred a few times. The chain joins TRBV18 to TRBJ1-1; 7 bases map to TRBD1. This CDR3 is built from 15 residues. Germline lookup yields CDR1 KGHSH and CDR2 LQKENI. V lost 5 bases to trimming and J lost 5 bases; unmatched junction nucleotides: 11. The CDR3 here is CASSSESGGRTEAFF. CDR3 DNA: TGTGCCAGCTCATCAGAATCAGGGGGAAGGACTGAAGCTTTCTTT. Variable domain in full (rest from reference TRBV18 and TRBJ1-1): NAGVMQNPRHLVRRRGQEARLRCSPMKGHSHVYWYRQLPEEGLKFMVYLQKENIIDESGMPKERFSAEFPKEGPSILRIQQVVRGDSAAYFCASSSESGGRTEAFFGQGTRLTVV.

The chain joins TRBV6-2 or TRBV6-3 to TRBJ2-7, with 9 bases fitting TRBD2. The CDR3 is made up of 17 amino acids. V lost 2 bases, J lost 2 bases, and 10 bases stayed unmatched. Germline V lookup: CDR1 MNHEY, CDR2 SVGEGT. CDR3 protein: CASSYPSGGLRTYEQYV. In DNA form, the CDR3 reads TGTGCCAGCAGTTACCCCAGCGGGGGGCTTAGAACCTACGAGCAGTACGTC.

The J gene is TRBJ2-5, the V gene TRBV11-2; D possibly corresponds to TRBD2 (6 bases). The CDR3 is 14 amino acids. The V end lost 1 base, the J end lost 5 bases, and 11 bases lay between the germline ends. Germline CDR1 SGHAT, CDR2 FQNNGV. The CDR3 loop is CASSLVTSRETQYF. The CDR3 nucleotides are TGTGCCAGCAGCTTAGTCACTAGCAGGGAGACCCAGTACTTC.

The genes are TRBV10-2 and TRBJ2-7; the D is unclear. Germline V gene sequence: CDR1 WSHSY, CDR2 SAAADI. This CDR3 comprises 11 residues. Trimming cost V 9 bases and J 0 bases, with 6 bases left between them. The CDR3 DNA is TGCGCCAGTTCGGACTCCTACGAGCAGTACGTC. Amino acids: CASSDSYEQYV.

V gene TRBV11-2 combines with J gene TRBJ1-4; 10 nucleotides align to TRBD1. Germline-derived CDR1 and CDR2 are SGHAT and FQNNGV. V lost 6 bases, J lost 7 bases, and 5 bases stayed unmatched. There are 14 residues in the CDR3. The CDR3 here is CASRGQGESEKLFF. CDR3 nucleotide sequence: TGTGCCAGCAGAGGACAGGGGGAGAGTGAAAAACTGTTTTTT.

The chain couples TRBV2 to TRBJ1-1; no reliable D call. In germline, CDR1 is SNHLY, CDR2 FYNNEI. This CDR3 region has 16 residues. Trimming took off 1 base at V and 4 bases at J, with 16 bases between the two ends. The CDR3 DNA follows: TGTGCCAGCAGTGAAGAAGTGCTCCGTAGGGCCACTGAAGCTTTCTTT. It translates to CASSEEVLRRATEAFF.

The chain links TRBV18 to TRBJ1-1; tentatively, D is TRBD1 (5 bases). V was clipped by 2 bases and J by 4 bases, with 11 bases between them. Germline CDR1 KGHSH, CDR2 LQKENI. The CDR3 runs to 14 residues. The CDR3 reads CASSPSGFSTEAFF. CDR3 bases: TGTGCCAGCTCACCATCAGGGTTTAGCACTGAAGCTTTCTTT.

The V gene is TRBV6-6, the J gene TRBJ2-5; D is ambiguous. Per germline, CDR1 MNHNY and CDR2 SVGAGI (reference sequence). CDR3 length: 11 residues. Trimming removed 5 bases from V and 3 bases from J, with 4 bases in between. The CDR3 region has the DNA TGTGCCAGCAGTCCAAAAGAGACCCAGTACTTC. This gives the protein CASSPKETQYF.

The chain carries TRBV19 and TRBJ1-6; 9 bases are shared with TRBD1. CDR1 is LNHDA, CDR2 SQIVND, per germline (reference sequence). This CDR3 comprises 18 residues. Losses at the gene ends were 3 bases for V and 5 bases for J; bases not matched to a gene: 11. CDR3 sequence reads: CASSITRTGDLDNSPLHF. Here the CDR3 DNA reads TGTGCCAGTAGTATCACCCGGACAGGGGATCTAGATAATTCACCCCTCCACTTT. The full variable domain, with the rest looked up from reference TRBV19 and TRBJ1-6, is DGGITQSPKYLFRKEGQNVTLSCEQNLNHDAMYWYRQDPGQGLRLIYYSQIVNDFQKGDIAEGYSVSREKKESFPLTVTSAQKNPTAFYLCASSITRTGDLDNSPLHFGNGTRLTVT.

The chain is built from TRBV24-1 and TRBJ1-1; D not resolved. The CDR3 runs 11 residues. The germline V gene encodes CDR1 KGHDR and CDR2 SFDVKD. The V end was cut by 9 bases, the J end by 4 bases, with 8 bases between. The chain's CDR3 is CATGLGTEAFF. CDR3 nucleotides: TGTGCCACCGGGTTGGGCACTGAAGCTTTCTTT.

The V call is TRBV5-5, the J call TRBJ2-1; 11 nucleotides line up with TRBD2. V was pared by 2 bases and J by 1 base, with 11 bases of the junction left unmatched. Germline V lookup: CDR1 SGHKS, CDR2 YYEKEE (reference sequence). This CDR3 region has 19 residues. The CDR3 DNA reads TGTGCCAGCAGCTTTGGGGCTAGCGGGGGGATAAGGTCCTACAATGAGCAGTTCTTC. Protein sequence: CASSFGASGGIRSYNEQFF. Looking up the rest from reference TRBV5-5 and TRBJ2-1 gives the full variable domain: DAGVTQSPTHLIKTRGQQVTLRCSPISGHKSVSWYQQVLGQGPQFIFQYYEKEERGRGNFPDRFSARQFPNYSSELNVNALLLGDSALYLCASSFGASGGIRSYNEQFFGPGTRLTVL.

The rearrangement joins TRBV12-3 or TRBV12-4 to TRBJ1-5; possible D gene TRBD1, 5 bases. Trimming took 5 bases from V and 5 from J, leaving 10 bases between them. CDR3 length: 13 amino acids. CDR3 in amino acids: CASSLLRDQPQHF. Here the CDR3 DNA reads TGTGCCAGCAGTCTGCTCAGGGATCAGCCCCAGCATTTT.

The V call is TRBV7-2, the J call TRBJ1-3, with TRBD1 identical over 7 bases. The CDR3 sequence is 17 residues long. The V gene's germline CDR1 is SGHTA and CDR2 FQGNSA. Unmatched junction bases numbered 8, after V lost 3 bases and J lost 0 bases. The CDR3 region has the DNA TGTGCCAGCAGCTTCTTAGGGGGACAGAGCTCTGGAAACACCATATATTTT. Translated: CASSFLGGQSSGNTIYF.

The rearrangement links TRBV4-3 to TRBJ1-4; D perhaps matches TRBD1 (5 bases). Germline V gene lookup returns CDR1 LGHNA and CDR2 YSLEER. The CDR3 extends over 15 amino acids. The germline V and J ends were trimmed by 0 bases and 3 bases, with 8 bases remaining between them. The CDR3 spells CASSQDRAANEKLFF. CDR3 nucleotide sequence: TGCGCCAGCAGCCAAGACAGGGCGGCTAATGAAAAACTGTTTTTT.

The chain combines TRBV18 with TRBJ1-1; TRBD1 matches 12 bases. J was trimmed by 1 base and V by 3 bases; bases with no gene match: 9. This CDR3 comprises 18 residues. Germline values: CDR1 KGHSH, CDR2 LQKENI. The chain's CDR3 is CASSPLEGQGAQNTEAFF. CDR3 coding DNA: TGTGCCAGCTCACCCTTAGAGGGACAGGGGGCCCAGAACACTGAAGCTTTCTTT.

The rearrangement uses TRBV28 and TRBJ2-5; D might be TRBD1 or TRBD2, each matching 6 bases. With 7 bases removed from V and 5 bases from J, the gap between germline ends came to 14 bases. This CDR3 spans 13 amino acids. CDR1 is MDHEN and CDR2 is SYDVKM in the germline V gene. CDR3 DNA: TGTGCCAGCACCCTACGGGGGCTGGAGACCCAGTACTTC. The encoded protein is CASTLRGLETQYF.

The chain employs TRBV10-3 and TRBJ2-1; 8 nucleotides line up with TRBD1. The CDR3 covers 13 residues. CDR1 ENHRY and CDR2 SYGVKD come from the germline V gene. Germline trimming cut 10 bases from V and 0 bases from J; bases unmatched to any gene: 2. In DNA, the CDR3 is TGTGCCACCCAGGGGGCCTCCTACAATGAGCAGTTCTTC. It encodes CATQGASYNEQFF.